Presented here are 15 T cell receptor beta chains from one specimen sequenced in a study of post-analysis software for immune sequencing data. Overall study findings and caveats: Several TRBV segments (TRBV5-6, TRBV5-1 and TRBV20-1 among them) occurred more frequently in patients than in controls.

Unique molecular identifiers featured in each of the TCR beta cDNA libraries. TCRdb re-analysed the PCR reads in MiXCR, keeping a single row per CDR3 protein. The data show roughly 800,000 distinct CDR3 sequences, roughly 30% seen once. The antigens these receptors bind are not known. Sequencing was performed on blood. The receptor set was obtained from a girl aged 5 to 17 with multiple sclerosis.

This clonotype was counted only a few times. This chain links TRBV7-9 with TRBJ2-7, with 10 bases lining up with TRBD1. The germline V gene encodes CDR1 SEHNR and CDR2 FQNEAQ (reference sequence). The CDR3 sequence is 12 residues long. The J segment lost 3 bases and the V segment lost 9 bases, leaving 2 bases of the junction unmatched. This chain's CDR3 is CASGTGVYEQYF. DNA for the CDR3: TGTGCCAGTGGGACAGGGGTCTACGAGCAGTACTTC.

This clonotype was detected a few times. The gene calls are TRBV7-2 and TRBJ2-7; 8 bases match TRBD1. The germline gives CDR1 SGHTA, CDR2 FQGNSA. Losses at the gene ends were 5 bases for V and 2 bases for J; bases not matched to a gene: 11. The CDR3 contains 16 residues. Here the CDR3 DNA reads TGTGCCAGCAGCGCCCAGGGGGCCTTAAACCCCTACGAGCAGTACTTC. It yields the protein CASSAQGALNPYEQYF.

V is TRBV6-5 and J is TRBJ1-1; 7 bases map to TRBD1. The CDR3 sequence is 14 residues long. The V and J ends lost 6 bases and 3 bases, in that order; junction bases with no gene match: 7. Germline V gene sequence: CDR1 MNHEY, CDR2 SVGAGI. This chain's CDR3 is CASSLDRAYTEAFF. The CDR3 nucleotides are TGTGCCAGCAGCTTAGACAGGGCCTACACTGAAGCTTTCTTT.

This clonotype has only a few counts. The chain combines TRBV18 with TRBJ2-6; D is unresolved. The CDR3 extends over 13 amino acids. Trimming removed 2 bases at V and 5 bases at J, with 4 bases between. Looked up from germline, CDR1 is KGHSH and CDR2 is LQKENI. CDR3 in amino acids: CASSPDRANVLTF. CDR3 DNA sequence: TGTGCCAGCTCACCAGACAGGGCCAACGTCCTGACTTTC.

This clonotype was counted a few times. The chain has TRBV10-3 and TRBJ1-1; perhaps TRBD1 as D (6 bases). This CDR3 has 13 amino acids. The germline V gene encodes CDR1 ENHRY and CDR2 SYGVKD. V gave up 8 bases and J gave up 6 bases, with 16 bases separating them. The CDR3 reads CAIAGQGVAEAFF. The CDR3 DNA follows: TGTGCCATCGCGGGACAAGGGGTCGCTGAAGCTTTCTTT.

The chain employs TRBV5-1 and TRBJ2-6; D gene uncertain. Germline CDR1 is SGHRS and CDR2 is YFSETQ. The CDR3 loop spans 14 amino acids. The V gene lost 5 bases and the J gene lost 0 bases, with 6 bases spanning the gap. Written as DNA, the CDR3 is TGCGCCAGCAGGAGGAGCTCTGGGGCCAACGTCCTGACTTTC. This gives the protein CASRRSSGANVLTF. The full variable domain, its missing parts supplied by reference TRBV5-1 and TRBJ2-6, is KAGVTQTPRYLIKTRGQQVTLSCSPISGHRSVSWYQQTPGQGLQFLFEYFSETQRNKGNFPGRFSGRQFSNSRSEMNVSTLELGDSALYLCASRRSSGANVLTFGAGSRLTVL.

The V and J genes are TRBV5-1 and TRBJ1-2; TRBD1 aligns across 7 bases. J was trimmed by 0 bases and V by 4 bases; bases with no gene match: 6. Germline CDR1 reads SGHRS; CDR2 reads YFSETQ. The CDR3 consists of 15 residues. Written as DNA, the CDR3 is TGCGCCAGCAGCCCTCGGACAGGTACTAACTATGGCTACACCTTC. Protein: CASSPRTGTNYGYTF.

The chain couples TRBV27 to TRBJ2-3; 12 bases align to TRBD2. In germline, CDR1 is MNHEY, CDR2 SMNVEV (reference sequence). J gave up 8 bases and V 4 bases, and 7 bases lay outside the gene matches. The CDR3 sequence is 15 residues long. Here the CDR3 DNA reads TGTGCCAGCAGTTCGACTAGCGGGGGTGCAGGTACGCAGTATTTT. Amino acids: CASSSTSGGAGTQYF.

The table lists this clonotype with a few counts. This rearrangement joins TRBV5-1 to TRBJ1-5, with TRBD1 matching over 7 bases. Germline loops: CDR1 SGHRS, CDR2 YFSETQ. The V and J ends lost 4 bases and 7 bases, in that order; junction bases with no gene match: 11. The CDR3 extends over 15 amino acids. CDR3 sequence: CASSAQPGQPQPQHF. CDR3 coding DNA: TGCGCCAGCAGCGCGCAACCGGGACAGCCACAGCCCCAGCATTTT.

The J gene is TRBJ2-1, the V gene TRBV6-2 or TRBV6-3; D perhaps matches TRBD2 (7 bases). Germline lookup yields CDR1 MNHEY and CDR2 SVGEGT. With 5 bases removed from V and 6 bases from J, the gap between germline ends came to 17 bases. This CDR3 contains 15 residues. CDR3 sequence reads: CASSRTGRVSNEQFF. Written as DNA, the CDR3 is TGTGCCAGCAGTCGTACAGGGAGGGTAAGCAATGAGCAGTTCTTC.

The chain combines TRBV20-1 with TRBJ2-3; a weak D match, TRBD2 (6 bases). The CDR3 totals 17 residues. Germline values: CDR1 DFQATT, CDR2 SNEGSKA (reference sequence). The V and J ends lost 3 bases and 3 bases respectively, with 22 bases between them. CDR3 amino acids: CSARTPFQGGGTDTQYF. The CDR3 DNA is TGCAGTGCTAGGACACCGTTCCAGGGCGGAGGGACAGATACGCAGTATTTT.

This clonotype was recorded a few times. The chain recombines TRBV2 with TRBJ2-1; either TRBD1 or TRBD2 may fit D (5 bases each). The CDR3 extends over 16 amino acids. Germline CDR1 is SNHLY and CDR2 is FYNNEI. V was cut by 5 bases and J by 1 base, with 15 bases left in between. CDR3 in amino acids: CASSPEGIASYNEQFF. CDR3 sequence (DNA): TGTGCCAGCAGTCCTGAGGGGATAGCGTCCTACAATGAGCAGTTCTTC.

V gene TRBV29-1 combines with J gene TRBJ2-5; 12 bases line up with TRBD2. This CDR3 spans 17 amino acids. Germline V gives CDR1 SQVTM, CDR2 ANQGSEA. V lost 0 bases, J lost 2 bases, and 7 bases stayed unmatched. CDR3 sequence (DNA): TGCAGCGTTGAAGACGGACTAGCGGGACGACTACAAGAGACCCAGTACTTC. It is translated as CSVEDGLAGRLQETQYF.

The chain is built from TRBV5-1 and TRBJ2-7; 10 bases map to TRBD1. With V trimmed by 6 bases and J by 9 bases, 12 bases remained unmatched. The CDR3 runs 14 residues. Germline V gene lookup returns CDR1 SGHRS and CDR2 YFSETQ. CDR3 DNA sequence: TGCGCCAGCAAAAGGGGACAGGGGCTAGCGGTGCAGTACTTC. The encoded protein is CASKRGQGLAVQYF.

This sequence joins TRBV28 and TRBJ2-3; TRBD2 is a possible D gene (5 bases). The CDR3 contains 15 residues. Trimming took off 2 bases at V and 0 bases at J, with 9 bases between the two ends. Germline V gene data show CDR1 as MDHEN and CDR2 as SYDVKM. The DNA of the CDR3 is TGTGCCAGCAGTTTACCGGGAACTAGCACAGATACGCAGTATTTT. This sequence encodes CASSLPGTSTDTQYF.